One T cell receptor beta chain is described in this entry. These data belong to a study of early stage breast cancer tumors. V was cut by 7 bases and J by 8 bases, with 18 bases left in between. From germline, CDR1 is MRHNA and CDR2 SNTAGT. CDR3 length: 15 amino acids. Assay: immunoSEQ multiplex PCR; the TCRdb copy retains only in-frame clones and omits some. There are 40,000 to 60,000 clones in the sample; 75% to 85% occur only once, and approximately 1.5% lies in the top ten. Sequencing was performed on blood. This sequence was found in a person aged 45 to 59 with breast cancer. V and J are TRBV6-4 and TRBJ1-6; D perhaps matches TRBD1 (6 bases). CDR3 nucleotides: TGTGCCAGCAAAAGGGGACAACCGAGGGATTCACCCCTCCACTTT. This gives the protein CASKRGQPRDSPLHF.